The T cell receptor beta chain under discussion was sequenced for a study of PD-1 blockade in classical Hodgkin lymphoma (dated by TCRdb to 2018 to 2021). The study in broad terms: Nivolumab dosing was 3 mg/kg intravenously every 2 weeks, continuing until either disease progression or unacceptable toxicity. The study used TCR beta sequencing and CyTOF to define a peripheral blood immune signature of response to PD-1 blockade in classical Hodgkin lymphoma. Study-wide findings and limitations: Diversity was lower in patients who began nivolumab less than 1 year after ASCT, so these patients were left out of later analyses to avoid confounding by immune reconstitution. Baseline TCR diversity was reported as lower in newly diagnosed patients than in healthy donors, and lower still in relapsed/refractory patients. Among trial patients, those achieving complete response had baseline diversity similar to that of newly diagnosed patients, while diversity was significantly lower in partial responders and progressors. The study was restricted to a single clinical trial cohort, and the causes of repertoire differences, possibly disease activity or prior therapy, were left undefined. A significant rise by C4D1 was seen in CD4+ but not CD8+ TCR diversity (p=0.0027 vs p=0.16), with the rise being most apparent in complete responders (p=0.02).

The time point label of this sample denotes: cycle 2 day 1 (C2D1) of nivolumab. Every trial patient had relapsed after autologous stem cell transplantation, and cohorts A, B and C differed in prior brentuximab vedotin exposure. The trial cohort included 50 to 60 patients with relapsed/refractory classical Hodgkin lymphoma, and each patient had a best overall response of complete response, partial response or progressive disease. Trial patients were treated with single-agent nivolumab in the multi-cohort phase II CheckMate 205 trial. An independent review committee assessed best overall response by applying the 2007 International Working Group response criteria. Trial PBMCs were collected just before the start of nivolumab (C1D1) and during therapy at cycle 2 day 1 and cycle 4 day 1. Peripheral blood was collected in 8 mL Vacutainer Cell Preparation Tubes, from which PBMCs were isolated by centrifugation and then cryopreserved.

For this clone: Its antigen specificity is not known. No quality values exist for individual bases; no much larger clone is one base distant.

The Qiagen DNeasy kit was used to extract genomic DNA from unsorted PBMCs and from the negatively selected CD4+ and CD8+ fractions. Using primers that anneal to V and J segments, immunoSEQ multiplex PCR amplified the TCR beta CDR3 regions. A synthetic immune receptor repertoire was used to minimize amplification bias, and any residual bias was removed computationally once sequencing was done. Turning to the authors' computational methods: Custom Python scripts were used to quantify repertoire diversity as the Shannon entropy index. Unsorted, CD4+ and CD8+ repertoires were analyzed separately, except in combined analyses where CD4+ and CD8+ sequences were merged in silico. Clonal expansion was defined as at least a 2-fold frequency increase after treatment relative to C1D1, with a pseudocount of 0.5 for undetected baseline clones. Clones with 0 or 1 copy at C1D1 were classified as singleton clones, and clones with 2 or more copies were classified as non-singleton clones. Clones expanded in unsorted samples were annotated as CD4+, CD8+ or unknown by matching protein sequences in sorted samples from the same patient. Wilcoxon tests on paired samples were used to test diversity changes from C1D1 to C4D1. The clones in this table, taken by TCRdb from immuneACCESS, are in-frame only. Not every clone is retained; where verified, under half of the shortfall comes from an unresolved V gene, and the cause of the rest is unknown. The D gene and trimming were derived from the DNA, and the V and J assignments and clone size from that table. Within this sample are 90,000 to 120,000 clones, with roughly 87% of them counted one time only. The ten largest make up just under 20% of the sample.

Per the germline V gene (reference sequence), SGHNT is the CDR1 and YYREEE is the CDR2. V is pared back by 1 base and J by 4 bases, with 9 bases lying between the germline termini. CDR3 length: 14 amino acids, cysteine to phenylalanine. Of all the DNA, just the CDR3 is kept, 42 bases in frame from base 1. Sequenced material: peripheral blood mononuclear cells (PBMCs), taken before the second cycle of nivolumab. Recombination joined TRBV5-4 with TRBJ1-5, with the D segment identity uncertain. This clonotype originated in a human donor with classical Hodgkin lymphoma. DNA sequence: TGTGCCAGCAGCTTGTCGGAGGTTAATCAGCCCCAGCATTTT. It is translated as CASSLSEVNQPQHF.